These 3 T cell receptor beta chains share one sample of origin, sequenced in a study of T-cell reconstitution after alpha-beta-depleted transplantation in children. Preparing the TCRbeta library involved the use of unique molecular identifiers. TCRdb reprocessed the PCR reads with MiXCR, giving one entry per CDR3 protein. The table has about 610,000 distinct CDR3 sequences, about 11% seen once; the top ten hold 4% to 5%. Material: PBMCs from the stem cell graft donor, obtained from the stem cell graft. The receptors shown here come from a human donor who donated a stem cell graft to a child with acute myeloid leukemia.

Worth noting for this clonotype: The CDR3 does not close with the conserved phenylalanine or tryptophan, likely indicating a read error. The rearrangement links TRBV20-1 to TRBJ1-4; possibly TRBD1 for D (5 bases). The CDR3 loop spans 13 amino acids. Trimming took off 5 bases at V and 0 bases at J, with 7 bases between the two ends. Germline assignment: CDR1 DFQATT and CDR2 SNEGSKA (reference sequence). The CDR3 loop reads CSAGDATNEKLFY. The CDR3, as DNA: TGCAGTGCTGGGGACGCAACTAATGAAAAACTGTTTTAT.

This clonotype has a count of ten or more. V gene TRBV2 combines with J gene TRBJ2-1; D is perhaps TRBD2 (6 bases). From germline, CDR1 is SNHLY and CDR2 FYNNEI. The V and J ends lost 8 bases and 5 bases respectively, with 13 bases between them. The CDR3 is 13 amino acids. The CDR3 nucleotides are TGTGCCAGCCGCATTGGCGGGAACAATGAGCAGTTCTTC. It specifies CASRIGGNNEQFF.

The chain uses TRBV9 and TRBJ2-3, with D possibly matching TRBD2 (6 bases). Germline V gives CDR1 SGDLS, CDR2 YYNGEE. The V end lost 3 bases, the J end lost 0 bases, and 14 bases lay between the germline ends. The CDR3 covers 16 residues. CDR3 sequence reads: CASSAFLARSTDTQYF. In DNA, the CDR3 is TGTGCCAGCAGCGCGTTCCTAGCGCGCAGCACAGATACGCAGTATTTT.